This T cell receptor beta chain was retrieved from a study of technical replicates of blood from a few donors (dated by TCRdb to 2017 to 2019). The protocol used for the library was the immunoSEQ multiplex PCR assay. TCRdb provides this immuneACCESS table in a form limited to in-frame rearrangements. Some clones are lacking; in checked studies, under half of them reflect an unresolved V gene, and why the rest are absent is not known. Here the sample has about 49,000 clones; roughly 90% occur a single time. The top ten clonotypes cover about 3.8% of the sample. Turning to this clone: Its antigen remains unidentified. The sample holds no much larger clone one base away, and base qualities are not on file.

The CDR3, cysteine through phenylalanine, is 15 amino acids long. The entry retains the CDR3 DNA only, 45 bases that are in frame from base 1. For this chain, trimming is 5 bases at the V end and 9 bases at the J end, and the number of junction bases without a gene match is 10. In the germline V gene, CDR1 corresponds to SGHAT and CDR2 to FQNNGV. The TCR originated in a human donor in good health. Some clones in this sample may be carry-over from other donors' samples. The material sequenced was PBMCs. The chain is assembled from TRBV11-2 and TRBJ2-1, with 10 middle bases fitting TRBD1. For the CDR3, the sequence is CASSPGTGERGEQFF. The base sequence is TGTGCCAGCAGCCCCGGGACAGGGGAACGAGGTGAGCAGTTCTTC.